The present T cell receptor beta chain was sequenced within a study of somatic mutations in cytotoxic T cells in rheumatoid arthritis. Germline V gives CDR1 SGHVS, CDR2 FNYEAQ. This CDR3 spans 15 amino acids. With 2 bases removed from V and 0 bases from J, the gap between germline ends came to 8 bases. Sequencing was performed with immunoSEQ multiplex PCR; in TCRdb, only in-frame clones are kept and a portion is missing. This repertoire shows tens of thousands of clones, about four fifths found once; its top ten account for about 5.2%. This chain links TRBV7-6 with TRBJ2-1; D unresolved. The sequenced sample consisted of CD8+ T cells sorted from blood. This sequence originates from a man between 45 and 60 years old in good health. CDR3 amino acids: CASSLQFTSYNEQFF. The CDR3 bases are TGTGCCAGCAGCTTACAGTTCACCTCCTACAATGAGCAGTTCTTC.